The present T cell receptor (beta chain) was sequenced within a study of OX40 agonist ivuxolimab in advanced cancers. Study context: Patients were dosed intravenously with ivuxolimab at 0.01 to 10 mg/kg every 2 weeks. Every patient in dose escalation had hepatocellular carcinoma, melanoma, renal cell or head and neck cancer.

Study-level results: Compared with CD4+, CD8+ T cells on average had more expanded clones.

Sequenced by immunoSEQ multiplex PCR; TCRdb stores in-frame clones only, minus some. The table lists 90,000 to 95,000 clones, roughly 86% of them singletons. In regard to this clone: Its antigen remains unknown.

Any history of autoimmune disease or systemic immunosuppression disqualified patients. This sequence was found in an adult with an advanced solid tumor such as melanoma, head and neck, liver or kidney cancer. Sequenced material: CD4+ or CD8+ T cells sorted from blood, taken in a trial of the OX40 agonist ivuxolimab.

Written as DNA, the CDR3 is TGTGCCAGCAGCGCCCAAAGGCTAGTGAATGAGCAGTTCTTC. Protein sequence: CASSAQRLVNEQFF. The V call is TRBV9, the J call TRBJ2-1; D uncertain. Deletions cut 3 bases from V and 7 bases from J, with 14 bases between. The germline V gene has CDR1 SGDLS and CDR2 YYNGEE. This CDR3 spans 14 amino acids.